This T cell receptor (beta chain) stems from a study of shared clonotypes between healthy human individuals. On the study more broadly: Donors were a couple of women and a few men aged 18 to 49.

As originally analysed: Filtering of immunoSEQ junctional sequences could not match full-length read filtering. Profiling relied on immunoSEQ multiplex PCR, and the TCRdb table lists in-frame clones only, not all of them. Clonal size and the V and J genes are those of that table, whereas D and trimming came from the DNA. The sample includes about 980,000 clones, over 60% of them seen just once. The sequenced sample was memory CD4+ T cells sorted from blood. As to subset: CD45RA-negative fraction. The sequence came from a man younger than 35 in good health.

The CDR3 DNA follows: TGTGCCAGCAGAACTTACAAAGGAGAGACCCAGTACTTC. Its protein product is CASRTYKGETQYF. The chain has TRBV7-2 and TRBJ2-5; D is unresolved. V was cut by 6 bases and J by 4 bases, with 12 bases left in between. Germline loops: CDR1 SGHTA, CDR2 FQGNSA. The CDR3 is made up of 13 amino acids.